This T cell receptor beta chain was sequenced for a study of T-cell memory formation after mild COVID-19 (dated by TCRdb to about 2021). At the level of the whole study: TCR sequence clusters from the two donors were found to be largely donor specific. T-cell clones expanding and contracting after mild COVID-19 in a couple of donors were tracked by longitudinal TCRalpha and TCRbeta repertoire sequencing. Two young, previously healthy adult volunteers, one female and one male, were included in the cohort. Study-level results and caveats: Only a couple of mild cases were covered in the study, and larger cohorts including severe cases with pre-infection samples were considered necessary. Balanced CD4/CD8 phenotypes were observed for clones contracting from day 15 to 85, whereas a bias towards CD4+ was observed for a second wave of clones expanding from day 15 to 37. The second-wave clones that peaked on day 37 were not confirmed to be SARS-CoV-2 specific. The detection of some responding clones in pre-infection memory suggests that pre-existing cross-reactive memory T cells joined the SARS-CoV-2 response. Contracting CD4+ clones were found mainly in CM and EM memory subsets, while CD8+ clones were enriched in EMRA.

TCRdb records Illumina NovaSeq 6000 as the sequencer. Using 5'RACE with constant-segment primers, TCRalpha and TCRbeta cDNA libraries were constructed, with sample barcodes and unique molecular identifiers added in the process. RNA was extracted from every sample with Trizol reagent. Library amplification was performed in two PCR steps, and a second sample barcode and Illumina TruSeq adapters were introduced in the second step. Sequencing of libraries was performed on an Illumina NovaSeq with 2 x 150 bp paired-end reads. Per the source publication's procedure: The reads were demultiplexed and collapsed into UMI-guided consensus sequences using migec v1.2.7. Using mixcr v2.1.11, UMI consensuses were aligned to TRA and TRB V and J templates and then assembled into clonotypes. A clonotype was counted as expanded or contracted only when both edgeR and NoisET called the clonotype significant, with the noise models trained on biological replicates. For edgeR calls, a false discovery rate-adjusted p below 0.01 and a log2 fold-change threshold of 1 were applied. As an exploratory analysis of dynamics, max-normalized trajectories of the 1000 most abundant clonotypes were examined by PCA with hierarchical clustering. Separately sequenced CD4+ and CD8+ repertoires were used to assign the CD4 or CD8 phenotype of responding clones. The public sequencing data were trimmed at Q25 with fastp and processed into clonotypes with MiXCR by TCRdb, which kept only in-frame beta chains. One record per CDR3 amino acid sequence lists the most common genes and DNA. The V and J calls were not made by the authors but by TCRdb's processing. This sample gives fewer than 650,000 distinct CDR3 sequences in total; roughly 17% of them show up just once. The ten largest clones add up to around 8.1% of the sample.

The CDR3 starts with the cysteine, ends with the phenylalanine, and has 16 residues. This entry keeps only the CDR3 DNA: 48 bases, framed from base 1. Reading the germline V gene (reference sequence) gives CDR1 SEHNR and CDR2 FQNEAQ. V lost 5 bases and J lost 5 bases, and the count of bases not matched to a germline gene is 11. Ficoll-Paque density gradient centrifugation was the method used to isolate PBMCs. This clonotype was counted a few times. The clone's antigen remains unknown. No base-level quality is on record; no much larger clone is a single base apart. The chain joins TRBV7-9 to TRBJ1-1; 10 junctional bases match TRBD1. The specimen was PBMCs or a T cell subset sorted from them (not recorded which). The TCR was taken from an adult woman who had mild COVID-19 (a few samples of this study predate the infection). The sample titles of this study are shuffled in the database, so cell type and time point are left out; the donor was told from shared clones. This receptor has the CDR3 CASSQPPGQGLTEAFF. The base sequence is TGTGCCAGCAGCCAACCACCGGGACAGGGGTTGACTGAAGCTTTCTTT.